Shown below are 5 T cell receptor beta chains from a single sample sequenced in a study of CD8+ T cells in alopecia areata. Treatment meaning: oral pan-JAK inhibitor, 5-10 mg twice daily. Sequencing templates came from extracted RNA that was reverse transcribed into cDNA. Only in-frame clones appear in the TCRdb table, and some are missing; sequencing was by immunoSEQ multiplex PCR. The data contain around 190,000 clones, around 66% of them seen just once; the ten biggest clones take up about 4%. Sequenced here: CD4+ T cells sorted from blood, sampled at week 4, from a patient treated with tofacitinib. All receptors derive from a human donor with alopecia areata.

The J gene is TRBJ1-1, the V gene TRBV5-1, with unresolved D. There are 14 residues in the CDR3. V lost 2 bases and J 1 base, leaving 9 bases between the germline ends. CDR1 is SGHRS and CDR2 is YFSETQ in the germline V gene. The CDR3 sequence: CASSFNGQNTEAFF. The DNA of the CDR3 is TGCGCCAGCAGCTTTAACGGCCAGAACACTGAAGCTTTCTTT.

The CDR3 DNA reads TGCAGCGGCTACGGGGCAGCCAAAAACATTCAGTACTTC. Translated: CSGYGAAKNIQYF. This rearrangement joins TRBV29-1 to TRBJ2-4; D may match TRBD1 or TRBD2 (5 bases each). Trimming shortened V by 7 bases and J by 0 bases, and 10 bases separated the two germline ends. Germline CDR1 SQVTM, CDR2 ANQGSEA. The CDR3 sequence is 13 residues long.

The chain recombines TRBV29-1 with TRBJ2-6; D tentatively reads TRBD1 or TRBD2 (5 bases each). The germline V gene encodes CDR1 SQVTM and CDR2 ANQGSEA. The CDR3 is 15 amino acids. Trimming cost V 4 bases and J 0 bases, with 10 bases left between them. DNA for the CDR3: TGCAGCGTTGCAGGGACCCTCTCTGGGGCCAACGTCCTGACTTTC. The encoded protein is CSVAGTLSGANVLTF. The variable domain in full, with the rest retrieved from reference TRBV29-1 and TRBJ2-6, is SAVISQKPSRDICQRGTSLTIQCQVDSQVTMMFWYRQQPGQSLTLIATANQGSEATYESGFVIDKFPISRPNLTFSTLTVSNMSPEDSSIYLCSVAGTLSGANVLTFGAGSRLTVL.

V and J are TRBV12-5 and TRBJ1-5; D is uncertain. V lost 6 bases, J lost 9 bases, and 12 bases lay in between. The CDR3 spans 12 residues. CDR1 and CDR2 from the germline V gene are LGHNT and FRNRAP. Here the CDR3 reads CASGRFDGPQHF. CDR3 nucleotide sequence: TGTGCTAGTGGCCGCTTCGATGGGCCCCAGCATTTT.

The chain is built from TRBV11-2 and TRBJ1-1; 8 nucleotides line up with TRBD1. V shed 4 bases and J 6 bases; nucleotides not matched to a gene: 7. Germline V CDR1 and CDR2: SGHAT, FQNNGV. The CDR3 runs 14 residues. The CDR3 reads CASSYLRTGPEAFF. Here the CDR3 DNA reads TGTGCCAGCAGCTACCTCCGGACAGGGCCTGAAGCTTTCTTT.